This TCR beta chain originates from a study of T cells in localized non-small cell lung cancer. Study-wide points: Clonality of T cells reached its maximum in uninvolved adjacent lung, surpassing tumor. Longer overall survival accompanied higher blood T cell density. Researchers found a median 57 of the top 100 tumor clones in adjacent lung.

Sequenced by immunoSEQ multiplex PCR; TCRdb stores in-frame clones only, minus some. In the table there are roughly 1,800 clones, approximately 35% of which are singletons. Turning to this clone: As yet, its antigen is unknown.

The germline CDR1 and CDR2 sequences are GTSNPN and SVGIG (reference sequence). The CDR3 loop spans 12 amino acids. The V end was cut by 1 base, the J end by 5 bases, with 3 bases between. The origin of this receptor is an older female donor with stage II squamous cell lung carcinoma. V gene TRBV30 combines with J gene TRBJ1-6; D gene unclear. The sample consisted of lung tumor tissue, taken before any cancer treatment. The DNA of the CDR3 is TGTGCCTGGAGTGGGAATAATTCACCCCTCCACTTT. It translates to CAWSGNNSPLHF.